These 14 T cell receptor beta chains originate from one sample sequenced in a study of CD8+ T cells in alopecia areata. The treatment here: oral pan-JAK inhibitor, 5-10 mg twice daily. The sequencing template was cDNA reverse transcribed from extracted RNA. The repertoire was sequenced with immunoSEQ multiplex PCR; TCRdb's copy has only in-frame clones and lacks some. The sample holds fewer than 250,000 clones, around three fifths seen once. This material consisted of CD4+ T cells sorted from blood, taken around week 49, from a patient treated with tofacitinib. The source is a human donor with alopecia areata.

The CDR3 reads CASSGLDSQPQHF. The DNA for the CDR3 is TGTGCCAGCAGCGGCCTCGACAGTCAGCCCCAGCATTTT. The chain has TRBV12-1 and TRBJ1-5; TRBD1, the table's D call, lacks a check against the DNA. TRBV12-1 is described as a pseudogene. The CDR3 consists of 13 residues.

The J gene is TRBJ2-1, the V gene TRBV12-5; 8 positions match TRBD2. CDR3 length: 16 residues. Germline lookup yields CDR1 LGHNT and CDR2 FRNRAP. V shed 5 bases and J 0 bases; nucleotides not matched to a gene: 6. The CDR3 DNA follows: TGTGCTAGTGGTCCCGGGGGGACTAGCTCCTACAATGAGCAGTTCTTC. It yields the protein CASGPGGTSSYNEQFF.

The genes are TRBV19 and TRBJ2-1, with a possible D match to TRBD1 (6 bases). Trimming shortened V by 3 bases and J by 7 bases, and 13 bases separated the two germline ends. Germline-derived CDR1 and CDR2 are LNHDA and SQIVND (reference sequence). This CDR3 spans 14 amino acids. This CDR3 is CASSIGQRRNEQFF. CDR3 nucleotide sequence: TGTGCCAGTAGTATCGGACAGAGGAGGAATGAGCAGTTCTTC. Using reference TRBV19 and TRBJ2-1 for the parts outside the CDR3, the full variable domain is DGGITQSPKYLFRKEGQNVTLSCEQNLNHDAMYWYRQDPGQGLRLIYYSQIVNDFQKGDIAEGYSVSREKKESFPLTVTSAQKNPTAFYLCASSIGQRRNEQFFGPGTRLTVL.

In DNA, the CDR3 is TGTGCCAGTAGGCAACAGGGGGCTATCAATGAGCAGTTCTTC. The encoded protein is CASRQQGAINEQFF. This sequence joins TRBV19 and TRBJ2-1; the match to TRBD1 covers 9 bases. Germline CDR1 and CDR2: LNHDA and SQIVND (reference sequence). The length of the CDR3 is 14 residues. Trimming removed 6 bases from V and 6 bases from J; junction bases left unmatched: 6.

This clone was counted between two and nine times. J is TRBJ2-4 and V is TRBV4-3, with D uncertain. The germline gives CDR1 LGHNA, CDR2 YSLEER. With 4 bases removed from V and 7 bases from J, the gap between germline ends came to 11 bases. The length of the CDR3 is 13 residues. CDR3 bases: TGCGCCAGCAGCCCCTCCGGAGTCAACATTCAGTACTTC. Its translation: CASSPSGVNIQYF.

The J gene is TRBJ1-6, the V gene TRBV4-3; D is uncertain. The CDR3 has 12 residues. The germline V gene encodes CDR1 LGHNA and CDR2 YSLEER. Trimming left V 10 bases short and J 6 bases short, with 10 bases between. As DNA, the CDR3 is TGCGCCACCTCTCTAGTTAATTCACCCCTCCACTTT. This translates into CATSLVNSPLHF.

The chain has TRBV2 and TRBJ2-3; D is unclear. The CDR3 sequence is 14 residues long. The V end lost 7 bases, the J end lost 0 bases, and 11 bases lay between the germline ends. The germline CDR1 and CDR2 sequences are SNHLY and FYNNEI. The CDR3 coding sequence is TGTGCCAGCAACAGAGGATCTAGCACAGATACGCAGTATTTT. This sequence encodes CASNRGSSTDTQYF.

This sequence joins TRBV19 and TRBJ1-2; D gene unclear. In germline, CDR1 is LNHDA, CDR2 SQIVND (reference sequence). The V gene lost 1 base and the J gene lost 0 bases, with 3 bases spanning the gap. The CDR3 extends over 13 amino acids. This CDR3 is CASSIGANYGYTF. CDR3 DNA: TGTGCCAGTAGTATAGGGGCTAACTATGGCTACACCTTC.

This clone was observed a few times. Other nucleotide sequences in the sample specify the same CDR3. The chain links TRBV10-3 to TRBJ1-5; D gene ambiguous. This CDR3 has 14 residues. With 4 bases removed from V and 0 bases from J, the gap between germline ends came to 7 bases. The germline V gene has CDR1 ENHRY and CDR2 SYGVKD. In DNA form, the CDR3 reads TGTGCCATCAGTGGTGGAGGTAGCAATCAGCCCCAGCATTTT. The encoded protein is CAISGGGSNQPQHF.

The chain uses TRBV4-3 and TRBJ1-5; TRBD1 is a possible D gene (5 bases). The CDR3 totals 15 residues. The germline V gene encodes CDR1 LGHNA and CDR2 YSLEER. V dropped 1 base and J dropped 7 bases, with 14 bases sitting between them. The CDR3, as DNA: TGCGCCAGCAGCCAAGGGGCAGGGATGGAACAGCCCCAGCATTTT. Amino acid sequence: CASSQGAGMEQPQHF.

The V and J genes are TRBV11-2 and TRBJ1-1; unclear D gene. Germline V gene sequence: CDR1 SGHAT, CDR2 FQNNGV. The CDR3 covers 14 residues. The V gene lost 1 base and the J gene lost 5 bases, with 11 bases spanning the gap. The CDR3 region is CASSLGTSFTEAFF. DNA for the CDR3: TGTGCCAGCAGCTTAGGTACAAGCTTTACTGAAGCTTTCTTT.

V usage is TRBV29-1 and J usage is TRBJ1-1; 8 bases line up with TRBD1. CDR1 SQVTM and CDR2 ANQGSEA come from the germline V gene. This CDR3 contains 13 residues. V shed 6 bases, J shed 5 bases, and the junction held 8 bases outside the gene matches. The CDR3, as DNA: TGCAGCGTAGCGTACAGGGGGGGGACTGAAGCTTTCTTT. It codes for CSVAYRGGTEAFF.

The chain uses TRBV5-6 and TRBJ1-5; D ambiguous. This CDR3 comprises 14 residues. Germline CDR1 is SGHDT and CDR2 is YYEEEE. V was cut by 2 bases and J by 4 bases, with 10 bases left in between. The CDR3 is CASSFGRMNQPQHF. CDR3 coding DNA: TGTGCCAGCAGCTTTGGTCGGATGAATCAGCCCCAGCATTTT. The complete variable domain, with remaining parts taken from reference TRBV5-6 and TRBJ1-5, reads DAGVTQSPTHLIKTRGQQVTLRCSPKSGHDTVSWYQQALGQGPQFIFQYYEEEERQRGNFPDRFSGHQFPNYSSELNVNALLLGDSALYLCASSFGRMNQPQHFGDGTRLSIL.

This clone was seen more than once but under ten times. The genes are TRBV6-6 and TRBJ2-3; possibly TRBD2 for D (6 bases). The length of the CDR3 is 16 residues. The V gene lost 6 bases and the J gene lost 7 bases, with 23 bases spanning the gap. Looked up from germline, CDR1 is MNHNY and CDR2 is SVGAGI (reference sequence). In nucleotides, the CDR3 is TGTGCCAGCAGCCCAACCCCTAGCAGCGGGTGTCATACGCAGTATTTT. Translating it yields CASSPTPSSGCHTQYF.